The TCR beta chain described here comes from a study of response to subunit inactivated influenza vaccine. Study-wide results and limits: Each seasonal influenza vaccination, the authors suggested, recruits few new T cells.

Trimming took 5 bases from V and 0 from J, leaving 11 bases between them. This CDR3 spans 15 amino acids. In germline, CDR1 is SGHAT, CDR2 FQNNGV. This clonotype was counted a few times. Its antigen is still unknown. TCRdb reprocessed the RT-PCR reads via MiXCR and lists one record per CDR3 protein. The sample has 700,000 to 900,000 distinct CDR3 sequences, approximately 22% seen once. This TCR came from a man in his forties or fifties who received an inactivated influenza vaccine. V gene TRBV11-2 combines with J gene TRBJ1-5, with TRBD1 as a possible D gene (5 bases). The sequencing here drew on PBMCs from blood, taken approximately 5 days after vaccination. Written as DNA, the CDR3 is TGTGCCAGCAGCCCTAGGGGACTTAGCAATCAGCCCCAGCATTTT. It is translated as CASSPRGLSNQPQHF.